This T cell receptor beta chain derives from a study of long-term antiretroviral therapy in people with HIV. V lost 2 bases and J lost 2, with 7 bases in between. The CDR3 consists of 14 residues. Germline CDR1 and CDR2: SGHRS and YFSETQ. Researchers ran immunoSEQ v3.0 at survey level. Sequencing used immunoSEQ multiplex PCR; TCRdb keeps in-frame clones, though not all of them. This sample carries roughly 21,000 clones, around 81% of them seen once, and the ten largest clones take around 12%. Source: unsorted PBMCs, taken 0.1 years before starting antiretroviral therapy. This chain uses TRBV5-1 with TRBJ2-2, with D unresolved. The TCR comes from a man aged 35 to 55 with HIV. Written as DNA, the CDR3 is TGCGCCAGCAGCTTCACGGGTAACACCGGGGAGCTGTTTTTT. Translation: CASSFTGNTGELFF.